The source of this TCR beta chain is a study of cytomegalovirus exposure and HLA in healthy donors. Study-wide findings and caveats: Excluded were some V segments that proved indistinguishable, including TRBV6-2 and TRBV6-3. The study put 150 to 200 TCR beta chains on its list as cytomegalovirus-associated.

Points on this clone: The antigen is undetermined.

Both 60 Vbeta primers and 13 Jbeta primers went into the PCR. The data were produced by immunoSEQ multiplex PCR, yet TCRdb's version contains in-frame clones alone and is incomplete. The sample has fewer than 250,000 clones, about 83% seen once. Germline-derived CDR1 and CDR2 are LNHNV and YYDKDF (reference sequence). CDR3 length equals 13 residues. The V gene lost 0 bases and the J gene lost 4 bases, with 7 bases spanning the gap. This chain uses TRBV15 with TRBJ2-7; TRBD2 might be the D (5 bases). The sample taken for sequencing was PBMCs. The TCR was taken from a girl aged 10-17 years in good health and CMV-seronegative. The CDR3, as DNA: TGTGCCACCAGCAGAGATGGAGGTTACGAGCAGTACTTC. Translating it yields CATSRDGGYEQYF.